This T cell receptor beta chain originates from a study of T cells generated in artificial thymic organoids (dated by TCRdb to about 2017). About the full investigation: In some experiments, thymic T cells were further FACS-purified to deplete CD4 immature single positive or double positive precursors. TCR alpha and beta CDR3 repertoires of in vitro artificial thymic organoid-derived CD8 single positive T cells were compared with thymic and peripheral blood naive CD8 T cells. The repertoire sequencing data shown were described as representative of three independent experiments.

Primary CD8+ T cells were enriched with magnetic beads using the Miltenyi CD8+ T cell Isolation Kit. Prior to RNA extraction, CD3+TCRalphabeta+CD8 single positive T cells from organoids and thymus were isolated by FACS sorting. For each sample, total RNA was purified from about 40,000 to 200,000 sorted cells using the RNeasy Micro kit, and RNA quality was checked on an Agilent RNA 6000 Nano chip. Thymic fragments were dissected, disrupted by pipetting and passed through a 70 um strainer to release thymocytes. Beyond this particular receptor, the publication reports: CD8 single positive T cells derived from organoids showed physiological TCR clonotype diversity comparable to the diversity seen in thymic and blood naive CD8 T cells.

A distance of 9 bases separates the germline ends of V and J, which lose 6 bases and 2 bases respectively. From the germline V gene, CDR1 is MNHEY and CDR2 is SVGAGI. The CDR3 holds 13 amino acids from the cysteine to the phenylalanine. Kept here is only the CDR3 DNA, which spans 39 bases and is read in frame from base 1. TCRalpha and TCRbeta libraries were amplified in separate semi-nested PCR reactions using Advantage 2 and reverse primers located in the TRAC or TRBC constant regions. The amount of total RNA used for first-strand cDNA synthesis ranged from roughly 3 to 500 ng. TCR cDNA libraries were generated by 5'-RACE using the SMARTer PCR cDNA Synthesis kit, with a poly-dT primer employed for first-strand synthesis. Each semi-nested reverse primer in the constant region carried a 5-nucleotide sample-specific barcode, and the resulting products were cleaned up with the Zymo DNA Clean and Concentrator-5 kit. Pools of up to ten barcoded samples were ligated to Illumina adaptors and sequenced on an Illumina MiSeq as 2 x 150 bp paired-end reads. As for how the authors treated the data: Demultiplexed reads were aligned with BLAT to a custom library of all human TRAV, TRAJ, TRBV, TRBD and TRBJ combinations from IMGT. The best BLAT hits were picked using pslCDnaFilter (-maxAligns=1, -ignoreIntrons), and custom Perl scripts were used to calculate clonotype frequencies. The public reads were reprocessed in TCRdb via fastp at Q25 and MiXCR, keeping in-frame beta chains. Each entry is one CDR3 protein sequence, shown with its most common DNA and genes. V and J calls and clone size were set by TCRdb, not the authors. The sample yields about 8,500 distinct CDR3 sequences; around 17% were counted once. Of the sample, 1.4% is held by the ten largest clones.

Relative to its sample, this clonotype is medium-sized (0.01 to 0.1%). Its antigen remains unidentified. No base quality values were provided; no much bigger clone lies one nucleotide off. The chain couples TRBV6-5 to TRBJ2-3, and perhaps TRBD2 as D gene, on 5 matching bases. This sequence was found in a human donor who gave cord blood stem cells for thymic organoid culture, a cardiac surgery patient who gave postnatal thymus, or a blood donor (not recorded which). Specimen: naive CD8+ T cells from the thymus. The sample's cell subset or site, from its label and the paper: CD3+TCRalphabeta+CD8SP T cells; for blood, CD45RO-CCR7+ naive CD8+ T cells. The sequenced DNA is TGTGCCAGCAGGGACTTCAACACAGATACGCAGTATTTT. Translated, it gives CASRDFNTDTQYF.